These 13 T cell receptor beta chains came from one sample sequenced in a study of patients and donors after allogeneic stem cell transplantation. Each CDR3 protein gets one entry after TCRdb re-called the RT-PCR reads with MiXCR. The table has roughly 880,000 distinct CDR3 sequences, 18% seen once. The specimen sequenced was blood, either unsorted or a sorted T cell fraction (not recorded which). Source of these receptors: a human donor who was either an allogeneic HSCT recipient or a stem cell or donor lymphocyte infusion donor (not recorded which). It is not recorded whose cells these are; they may come from a transplant donor.

This clonotype was seen only a few times. The rearrangement uses TRBV6-4 and TRBJ2-6, with TRBD1 matching over 7 bases. The CDR3 is made up of 15 amino acids. Germline values: CDR1 MRHNA, CDR2 SNTAGT. The ends lost 6 bases at V and 3 bases at J; junction bases unmatched: 5. The CDR3 coding sequence is TGTGCCAGCAGACAGGGGTCGGGTGGGGCCAACGTCCTGACTTTC. Protein sequence: CASRQGSGGANVLTF.

This clonotype was found a few times. The rearrangement links TRBV27 to TRBJ2-7, with TRBD2 matching 9 bases. CDR3 length: 14 residues. Germline V gene sequence: CDR1 MNHEY, CDR2 SMNVEV (reference sequence). V shed 4 bases, J shed 5 bases, and the junction held 6 bases outside the gene matches. Here the CDR3 DNA reads TGTGCCAGCAGTTCCCTCCGGACTAGCGACGAGCAGTACTTC. Its translation is CASSSLRTSDEQYF.

This clonotype was picked up a small number of times. V gene TRBV2 combines with J gene TRBJ2-7, with TRBD2 matching over 8 bases. J lost 3 bases, V lost 7 bases, and 8 bases had no gene match. The CDR3 runs 14 residues. Germline V gene lookup returns CDR1 SNHLY and CDR2 FYNNEI. The CDR3 loop is CASNSAGEIYEQYF. In DNA, the CDR3 is TGTGCCAGCAACTCAGCGGGAGAGATCTACGAGCAGTACTTC. Complete variable domain (other parts from reference TRBV2 and TRBJ2-7): EPEVTQTPSHQVTQMGQEVILRCVPISNHLYFYWYRQILGQKVEFLVSFYNNEISEKSEIFDDQFSVERPDGSNFTLKIRSTKLEDSAMYFCASNSAGEIYEQYFGPGTRLTVT.

This clonotype was recorded many times. The CDR3 coding sequence is TGTGCCAGCAGCCAAGATCCCCGGCAGAGCTACACCTTC. This gives the protein CASSQDPRQSYTF. This rearrangement joins TRBV4-2 to TRBJ1-2, with unresolved D. V shed 0 bases and J shed 9 bases, with 11 bases lying between them. The CDR3 spans 13 residues. Germline CDR1 LGHNA, CDR2 YNFKEQ.

This clonotype has a handful of counts. The chain employs TRBV27 and TRBJ2-7; D unresolved. Between the trimmed V and J ends, which lost 5 bases and 0 bases, there was a span of 8 bases. The CDR3 is 13 residues long. From germline, CDR1 is MNHEY and CDR2 SMNVEV (reference sequence). The CDR3: CASSIRTSYEQYF. Here the CDR3 DNA reads TGTGCCAGCAGTATCAGGACCTCCTACGAGCAGTACTTC.

J is TRBJ1-4 and V is TRBV5-5, with 7 bases matching TRBD1. Looked up from germline, CDR1 is SGHKS and CDR2 is YYEKEE (reference sequence). V shed 4 bases, J shed 5 bases, and the junction held 11 bases outside the gene matches. The CDR3 runs 16 residues. The CDR3 loop is CASSIGTATGNEKLFF. For the CDR3, the DNA is TGTGCCAGCAGCATTGGGACAGCAACAGGGAATGAAAAACTGTTTTTT.

This clonotype was counted only a few times. The genes are TRBV20-1 and TRBJ2-3, with D tentatively TRBD2 (5 bases). Germline values: CDR1 DFQATT, CDR2 SNEGSKA (reference sequence). This CDR3 contains 14 residues. The V end was cut by 4 bases, the J end by 4 bases, with 15 bases between. The CDR3 reads CSATVERRPDTQYF. CDR3 sequence (DNA): TGCAGTGCTACTGTAGAGCGGCGCCCAGATACGCAGTATTTT.

The chain uses TRBV5-1 and TRBJ2-7; D unclear. V shed 4 bases and J shed 5 bases, with 16 bases lying between them. The germline gives CDR1 SGHRS, CDR2 YFSETQ. The CDR3 contains 14 residues. The CDR3 is CASSPYPGSHEQYF. Here the CDR3 DNA reads TGCGCCAGCAGCCCCTACCCGGGTTCCCACGAGCAGTACTTC.

This clonotype occurred a few times. The V gene is TRBV20-1, the J gene TRBJ1-2, with 9 bases matching TRBD1. In germline, CDR1 is DFQATT, CDR2 SNEGSKA (reference sequence). J lost 3 bases, V lost 3 bases, and 2 bases had no gene match. The CDR3 is made up of 13 amino acids. The CDR3 nucleotides read TGCAGTGCTAGGGGGACAGGGCACTATGGCTACACCTTC. This encodes CSARGTGHYGYTF.

The J gene is TRBJ2-7, the V gene TRBV4-1, with D perhaps TRBD2 (6 bases). The CDR3 has 13 residues. V dropped 2 bases and J dropped 2 bases, with 7 bases sitting between them. Germline V gives CDR1 MGHRA, CDR2 YSYEKL. CDR3 residues: CASSQWEAYEQYF. The DNA of the CDR3 is TGCGCCAGCAGCCAATGGGAGGCCTACGAGCAGTACTTC.

The sample holds a few counts of this clonotype. The chain couples TRBV12-3 or TRBV12-4 to TRBJ1-2; D uncertain. V lost 4 bases, J lost 8 bases, and 14 bases lay in between. The CDR3 runs 13 residues. The CDR3 coding sequence is TGTGCCAGCAGTTCCGGCGCTCAGGACGGCTACACCTTC. Its protein product is CASSSGAQDGYTF.

This clonotype turned up a few times. The DNA is omitted, as the CDR3 cannot be located on it reliably, and the CDR3 follows TCRdb's listing. V gene TRBV27 combines with J gene TRBJ2-5; the D call of TRBD2 is as the table states it, not checked on the DNA. Germline lookup yields CDR1 MNHEY and CDR2 SMNVEV (reference sequence). The CDR3 length equals 13 residues, ends included. CDR3: CASSSSEGETQYF.

This clonotype was seen more than once but under ten times. The gene calls are TRBV6-2 or TRBV6-3 and TRBJ2-7, with D maybe TRBD2 (6 bases). CDR1 is MNHEY, CDR2 SVGEGT, per germline. The CDR3 loop spans 12 amino acids. The germline V and J ends were trimmed by 8 bases and 2 bases, with 10 bases remaining between them. In DNA form, the CDR3 reads TGTGCCAGCGTGGACTATACCTACGAGCAGTACTTC. As protein: CASVDYTYEQYF.